This T cell receptor beta chain originates from a study of vaccination and CD4 T cells after COVID-19. Study summary: Each control was exposed to a CEFX pool, an HIV-1 Nef pool, or no peptide at all. Overall study findings and caveats: Convalescent patients' median share of reactive clones seen only post-vaccination was approximately 90%. Spike mono-reactivity was found in 304 of the 307 vaccine-specific clones identified in convalescent patients.

Treatment: approximately 10-day PBMC culture with coronavirus spike peptide pools or control peptides (ViraFEST assay). It was with roughly 9.7 IU/ml IL-2 and 9.5 to 10 ug/ml peptide pools that 1.5 million to 2.5 million PBMCs per well were cultured. In regard to this clonotype: As yet, its antigen is unknown.

Germline CDR1 and CDR2: SGHNT and YENEEA. The germline V and J ends were trimmed by 6 bases and 6 bases, with 17 bases remaining between them. The CDR3 extends over 14 amino acids. Cultured CD4+ T cell DNA was sequenced using the Oncomine TCR Beta short-read assay. TCRdb processed the PCR reads anew with MiXCR; each CDR3 protein has one entry. The sample includes more than 15,000 distinct CDR3 sequences, 57% of them seen just once. The TCR comes from a human donor who had recovered from COVID-19. The chain combines TRBV11-3 with TRBJ1-1; D gene unclear. The sequencing sample was made of CD4+ T cells from blood, cultured in vitro. DNA for the CDR3: TGTGCCAGCAGTTCTCCTCGCCTCAGCCCTGAAGCTTTCTTT. It translates to CASSSPRLSPEAFF. The variable domain in full, with the rest retrieved from reference TRBV11-3 and TRBJ1-1, is EAGVVQSPRYKIIEKKQPVAFWCNPISGHNTLYWYLQNLGQGPELLIRYENEEAVDDSQLPKDRFSAERLKGVDSTLKIQPAELGDSAVYLCASSSPRLSPEAFFGQGTRLTVV.